This paragraph reports one T cell receptor (beta chain). These data belong to a study of T cell changes during pregnancy in multiple sclerosis. CDR3 length: 13 amino acids. CDR1 is LNHNV, CDR2 YYDKDF, per germline (reference sequence). V lost 1 base and J 4 bases, leaving 5 bases between the germline ends. The repertoire was sequenced with immunoSEQ multiplex PCR; TCRdb's copy has only in-frame clones and lacks some. Counted here are about 50,000 clones, roughly 90% occurring once; the ten biggest clones make up roughly 0.4%. This sequence originates from a female donor with multiple sclerosis, enrolled in a pregnancy study. This chain joins TRBV15 and TRBJ1-5; D remains ambiguous. Source: CD4+ T cells from peripheral blood mononuclear cells, taken after pregnancy. CDR3 nucleotide sequence: TGTGCCACCAGCAGAGCAGATAATCAGCCCCAGCATTTT. This codes for CATSRADNQPQHF.